The rows below give T cell receptor beta chains drawn from one sample of a study of blood T cell repertoires in COVID-19. Method: immunoSEQ multiplex PCR; TCRdb's copy keeps in-frame clones and lacks some. The sample includes over 110,000 clones, about 89% seen only once; the top ten take around 10%. Source material: PBMCs or T cells enriched from blood (not recorded which). These receptors all stem from a man aged 55 to 70 who had recovered from COVID-19. Each CDR3 is given without its conserved first and last residue.

v_gene | CDR3aa
TRBV20-1 | SARPSYEQY
TRBV12-3/TRBV12-4 | ASTRGSSYEQY
TRBV18 | ASSPGESNYGYT
TRBV12-3/TRBV12-4 | ASSLEWHGEQY
TRBV2 | ASSTNPGTSGWEQY
TRBV5-1 | ASSLAGEQY
TRBV28 | ASSYPDRGRAF
TRBV6-5 | ASNLDRGLAGELF
TRBV2 | ASSADRETYNEQF
TRBV24-1 | ATSDHGQGLGQPQH
TRBV7-9 | ASSLGQKAF
TRBV6-4 | ASSRTVLDYGYT
TRBV11-2 | ASRATSGRQTQY
TRBV18 | ASSTSGGNEQF
TRBV5-4 | ASSSRLAGGPNNEQF
TRBV28 | ASRAGQGAPYGYT
TRBV7-8 | ASSFGRANTEAF
TRBV7-6 | ASSLGTGLGNTIY
TRBV2 | ASSGGQGREKLF
TRBV5-4 | ASSAGFPGYEQF
TRBV28 | ASSPSPNTPRGEKLF
TRBV29-1 | SVRTSAEDAYEQY
TRBV7-9 | ASSLARGRVRSNTEAF
TRBV4-1 | ASGNRGLNTEAF
TRBV19 | AIPSGTGDYSNQPQH
TRBV7-9 | ASSLQASFINEQF
TRBV7-9 | ALTPGGIEQY
TRBV11-2 | ASSFFPGRGETQY
TRBV6-5 | ASKESGGRYTEAF
TRBV7-6 | ASSPDRGGTEAF
TRBV27 | ASKRLDRVGEQY
TRBV19 | ASSTPALAGRTYEQY
TRBV4-1 | ASSPGWQRSSYNSPLH
TRBV4-1 | ASSQEGQRNEKLF
TRBV7-9 | AGGNTQY
TRBV28 | ASGGTGGNEQF
TRBV7-8 | ASSLALTSGGSYEQY
TRBV2 | ASSGHGNQPQH
TRBV29-1 | SVEDFRGMNTEAF
TRBV7-2 | ASSNHRVRGDRGREKLF
TRBV7-2 | ASSLTNVAGAF
TRBV5-6 | ASSLDDLGGTGELF
TRBV2 | ASSRLANYGYT
TRBV10-1 | ASSATGNTGELF
TRBV12-3/TRBV12-4 | ASSAGTDYT
TRBV7-8 | ASSLWPGDGYT
TRBV28 | AAAGTRSTNEKLF
TRBV19 | ASSHHTSGGPPYEQY
TRBV7-3 | ASSLGGPNTEAF